This TCR beta chain derives from a study of radiotherapy plus CTLA-4 blockade in lung cancer. Study context: Among enrolled patients, 15% to 20% responded and 25% to 35% achieved disease control.

Study-wide findings and caveats: Per reports, early blood T cell clone dynamics, plus interferon-beta, forecast response most strongly. Subsequent to radiotherapy plus ipilimumab, tumor-derived TCR clones underwent expansion in blood.

The ends were cut back, 7 bases at V and 4 bases at J, with 13 bases in the middle. Germline-derived CDR1 and CDR2 are SNHLY and FYNNEI. CDR3 length: 13 residues. As concerns this clone: The antigen remains unidentified.

The protocol was immunoSEQ multiplex PCR, while the TCRdb copy is restricted to in-frame clones and leaves out a portion. The table has about 50,000 clones, roughly 84% seen once. The clonotype originates from a human donor with non-small cell lung cancer whose response to radiotherapy plus ipilimumab could not be evaluated. Sequencing was performed on peripheral blood, taken from a patient treated with radiotherapy plus ipilimumab. V usage is TRBV2 and J usage is TRBJ1-2; D is ambiguous. This CDR3 reads CASTLTESYGYTF. The CDR3 nucleotides are TGTGCCAGCACTTTAACAGAGAGCTATGGCTACACCTTC. The entire variable domain, with the rest obtained from reference TRBV2 and TRBJ1-2, is as follows: EPEVTQTPSHQVTQMGQEVILRCVPISNHLYFYWYRQILGQKVEFLVSFYNNEISEKSEIFDDQFSVERPDGSNFTLKIRSTKLEDSAMYFCASTLTESYGYTFGSGTRLTVV.